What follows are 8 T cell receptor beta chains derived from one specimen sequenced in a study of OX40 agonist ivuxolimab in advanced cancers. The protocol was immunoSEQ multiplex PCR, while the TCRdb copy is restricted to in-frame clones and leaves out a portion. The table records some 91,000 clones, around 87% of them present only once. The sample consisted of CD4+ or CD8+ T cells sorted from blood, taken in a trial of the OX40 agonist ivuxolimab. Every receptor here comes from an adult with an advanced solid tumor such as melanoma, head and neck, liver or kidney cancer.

Written as DNA, the CDR3 is TGTGCCAGCAGTGAGGAGACATCTAACTATGGCTACACCTTC. This gives the protein CASSEETSNYGYTF. The V and J genes are TRBV2 and TRBJ1-2; D unresolved. The CDR3 totals 14 residues. V lost 3 bases to trimming and J lost 0 bases, with 8 bases between them. CDR1 and CDR2 from the germline V gene are SNHLY and FYNNEI.

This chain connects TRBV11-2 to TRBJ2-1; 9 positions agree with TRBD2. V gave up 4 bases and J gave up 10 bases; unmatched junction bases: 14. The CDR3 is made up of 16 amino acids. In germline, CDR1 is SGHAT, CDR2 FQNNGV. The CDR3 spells CASSYTHGTSLREQFF. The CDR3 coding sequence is TGTGCCAGCAGCTACACACACGGGACTAGCTTAAGAGAGCAGTTCTTC.

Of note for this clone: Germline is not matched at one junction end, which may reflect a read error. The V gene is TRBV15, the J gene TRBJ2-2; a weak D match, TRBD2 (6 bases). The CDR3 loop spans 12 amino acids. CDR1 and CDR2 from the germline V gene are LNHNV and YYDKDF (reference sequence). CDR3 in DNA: TGTGCCACCACCCACTCAGGGCGGGAACTGTTTTTT. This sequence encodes CATTHSGRELFF.

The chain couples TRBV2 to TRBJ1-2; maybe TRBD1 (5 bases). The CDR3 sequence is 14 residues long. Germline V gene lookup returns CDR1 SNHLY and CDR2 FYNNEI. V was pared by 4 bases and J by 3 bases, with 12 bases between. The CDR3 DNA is TGTGCCAGCAGTGTGAGGGGTTTAGACTATGGCTACACCTTC. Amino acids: CASSVRGLDYGYTF.

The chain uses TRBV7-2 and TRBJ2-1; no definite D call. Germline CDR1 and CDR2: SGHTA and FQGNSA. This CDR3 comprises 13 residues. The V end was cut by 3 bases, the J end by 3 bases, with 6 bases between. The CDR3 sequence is CASSLTVYNEQFF. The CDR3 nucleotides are TGTGCCAGCAGCTTGACTGTCTACAATGAGCAGTTCTTC.

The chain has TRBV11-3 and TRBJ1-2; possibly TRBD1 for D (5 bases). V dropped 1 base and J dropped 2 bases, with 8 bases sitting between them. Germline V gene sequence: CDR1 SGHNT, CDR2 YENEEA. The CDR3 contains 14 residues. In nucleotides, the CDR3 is TGTGCCAGCAGCTTAGGAGGGGACAACTATGGCTACACCTTC. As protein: CASSLGGDNYGYTF.

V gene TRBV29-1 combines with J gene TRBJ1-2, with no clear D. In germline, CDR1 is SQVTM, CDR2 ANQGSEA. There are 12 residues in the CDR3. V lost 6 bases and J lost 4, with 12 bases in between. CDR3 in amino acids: CSVATAIYGYTF. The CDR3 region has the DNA TGCAGCGTGGCTACAGCGATCTATGGCTACACCTTC.

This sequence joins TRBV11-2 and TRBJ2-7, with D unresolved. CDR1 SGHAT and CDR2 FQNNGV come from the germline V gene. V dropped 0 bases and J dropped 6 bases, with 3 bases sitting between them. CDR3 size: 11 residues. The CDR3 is CASSLDSEQYF. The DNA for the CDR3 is TGTGCCAGCAGCTTAGATTCCGAGCAGTACTTC.